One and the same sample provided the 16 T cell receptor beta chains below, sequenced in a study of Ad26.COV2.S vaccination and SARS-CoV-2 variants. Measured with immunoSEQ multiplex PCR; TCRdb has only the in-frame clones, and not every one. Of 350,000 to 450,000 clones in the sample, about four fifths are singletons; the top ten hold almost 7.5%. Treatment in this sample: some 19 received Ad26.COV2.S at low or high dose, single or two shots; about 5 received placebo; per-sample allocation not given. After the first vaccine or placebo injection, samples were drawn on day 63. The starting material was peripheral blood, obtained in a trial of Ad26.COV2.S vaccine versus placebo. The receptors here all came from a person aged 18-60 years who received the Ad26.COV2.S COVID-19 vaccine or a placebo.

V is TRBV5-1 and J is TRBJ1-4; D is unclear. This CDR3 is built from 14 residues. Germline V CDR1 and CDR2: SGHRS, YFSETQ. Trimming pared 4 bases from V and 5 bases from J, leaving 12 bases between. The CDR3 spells CASSEGRRNEKLFF. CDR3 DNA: TGCGCCAGCAGCGAAGGGCGACGGAATGAAAAACTGTTTTTT.

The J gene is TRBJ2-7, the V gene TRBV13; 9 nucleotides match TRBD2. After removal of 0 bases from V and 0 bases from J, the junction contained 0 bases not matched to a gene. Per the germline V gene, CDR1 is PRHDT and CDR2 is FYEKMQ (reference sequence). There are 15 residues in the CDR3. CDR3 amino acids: CASSLGTSGSYEQYF. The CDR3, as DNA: TGTGCCAGCAGCTTAGGGACTAGCGGCTCCTACGAGCAGTACTTC.

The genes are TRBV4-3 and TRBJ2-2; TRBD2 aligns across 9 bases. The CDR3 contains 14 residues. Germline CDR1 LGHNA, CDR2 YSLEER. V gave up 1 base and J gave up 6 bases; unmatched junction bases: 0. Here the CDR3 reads CASSQASGAGELFF. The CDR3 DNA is TGCGCCAGCAGCCAAGCTAGCGGGGCCGGGGAGCTGTTTTTT.

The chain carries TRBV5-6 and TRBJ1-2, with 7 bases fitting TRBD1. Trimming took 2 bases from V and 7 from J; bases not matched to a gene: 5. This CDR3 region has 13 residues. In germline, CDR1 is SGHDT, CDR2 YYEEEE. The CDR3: CASSLGRGPGYTF. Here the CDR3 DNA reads TGTGCCAGCAGCTTAGGTAGGGGGCCTGGCTACACCTTC.

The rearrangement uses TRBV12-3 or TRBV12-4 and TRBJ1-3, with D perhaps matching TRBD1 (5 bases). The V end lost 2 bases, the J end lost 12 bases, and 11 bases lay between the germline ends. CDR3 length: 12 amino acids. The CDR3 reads CASSLRGAHIYF. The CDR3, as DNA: TGTGCCAGCAGTTTAAGAGGGGCTCACATATATTTT.

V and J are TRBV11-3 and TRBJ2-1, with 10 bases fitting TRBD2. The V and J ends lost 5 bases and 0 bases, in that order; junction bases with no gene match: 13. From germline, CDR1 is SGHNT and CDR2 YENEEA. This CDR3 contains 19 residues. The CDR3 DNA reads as TGTGCCAGCAGCCGAGGAAGACTAGCGGGTTTAAGCTCCTACAATGAGCAGTTCTTC. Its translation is CASSRGRLAGLSSYNEQFF.

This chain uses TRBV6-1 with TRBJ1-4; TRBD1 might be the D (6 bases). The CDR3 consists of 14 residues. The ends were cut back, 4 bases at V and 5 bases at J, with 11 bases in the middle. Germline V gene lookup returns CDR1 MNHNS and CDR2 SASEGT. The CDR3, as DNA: TGTGCCAGCAGTGGAAACAGGGAAAATGAAAAACTGTTTTTT. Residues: CASSGNRENEKLFF.

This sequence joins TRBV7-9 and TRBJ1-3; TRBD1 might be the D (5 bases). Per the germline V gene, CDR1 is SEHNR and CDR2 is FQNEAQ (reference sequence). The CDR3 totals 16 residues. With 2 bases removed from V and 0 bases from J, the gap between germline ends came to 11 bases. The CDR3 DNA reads TGTGCCAGCAGCTTACCACAGGTGATCTCTGGAAACACCATATATTTT. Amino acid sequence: CASSLPQVISGNTIYF. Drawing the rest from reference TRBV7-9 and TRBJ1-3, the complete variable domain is DTGVSQNPRHKITKRGQNVTFRCDPISEHNRLYWYRQTLGQGPEFLTYFQNEAQLEKSRLLSDRFSAERPKGSFSTLEIQRTEQGDSAMYLCASSLPQVISGNTIYFGEGSWLTVV.

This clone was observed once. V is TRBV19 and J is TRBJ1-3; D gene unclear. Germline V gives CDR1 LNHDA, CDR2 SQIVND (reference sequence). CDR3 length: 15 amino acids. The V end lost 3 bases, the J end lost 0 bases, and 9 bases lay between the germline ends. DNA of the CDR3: TGTGCCAGTAGTATCGCCTTTGGCTCTGGAAACACCATATATTTT. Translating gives CASSIAFGSGNTIYF.

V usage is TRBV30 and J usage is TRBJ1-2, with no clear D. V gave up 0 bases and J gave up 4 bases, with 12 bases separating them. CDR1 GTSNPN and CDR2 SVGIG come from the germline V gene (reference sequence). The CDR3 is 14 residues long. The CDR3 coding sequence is TGTGCCTGGAGTGTACTGGGCGACGTCTATGGCTACACCTTC. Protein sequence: CAWSVLGDVYGYTF. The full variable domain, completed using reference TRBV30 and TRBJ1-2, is SQTIHQWPATLVQPVGSPLSLECTVEGTSNPNLYWYRQAAGRGLQLLFYSVGIGQISSEVPQNLSASRPQDRQFILSSKKLLLSDSGFYLCAWSVLGDVYGYTFGSGTRLTVV.

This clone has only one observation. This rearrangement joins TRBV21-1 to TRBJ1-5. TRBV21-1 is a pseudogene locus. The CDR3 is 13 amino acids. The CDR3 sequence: CASIPVSGQPQHF. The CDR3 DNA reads TGTGCCAGCATCCCGGTTAGCGGCCAGCCCCAGCATTTT.

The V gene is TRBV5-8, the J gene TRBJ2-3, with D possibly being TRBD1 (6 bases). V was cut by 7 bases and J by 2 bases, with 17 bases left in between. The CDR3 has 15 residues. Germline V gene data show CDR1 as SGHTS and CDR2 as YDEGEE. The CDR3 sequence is CASPSTDRDTDTQYF. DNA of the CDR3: TGTGCCAGCCCAAGCACGGACAGAGACACAGATACGCAGTATTTT.

CDR3 protein: CASSLRREGYNEQFF. In DNA form, the CDR3 reads TGTGCCAGCAGCTTAAGGCGGGAGGGCTACAATGAGCAGTTCTTC. The chain employs TRBV11-3 and TRBJ2-1, with 9 bases matching TRBD2. The CDR3 totals 15 residues. Germline loops: CDR1 SGHNT, CDR2 YENEEA. Trimming cost V 2 bases and J 3 bases; bases outside gene matches: 2.

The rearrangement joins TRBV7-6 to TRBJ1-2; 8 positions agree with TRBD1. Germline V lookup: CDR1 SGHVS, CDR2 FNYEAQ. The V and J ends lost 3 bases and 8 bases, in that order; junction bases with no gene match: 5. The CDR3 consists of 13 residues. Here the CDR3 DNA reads TGTGCCAGCAGCTTGGACAGGGCGGGCGGCTACACCTTC. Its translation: CASSLDRAGGYTF.

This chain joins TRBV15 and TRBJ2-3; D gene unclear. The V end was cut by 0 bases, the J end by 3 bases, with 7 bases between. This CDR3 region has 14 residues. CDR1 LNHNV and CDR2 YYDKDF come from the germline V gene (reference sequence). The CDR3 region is CATSRDIGTDTQYF. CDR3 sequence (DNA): TGTGCCACCAGCAGAGATATCGGAACAGATACGCAGTATTTT. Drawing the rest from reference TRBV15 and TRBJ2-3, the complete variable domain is DAMVIQNPRYQVTQFGKPVTLSCSQTLNHNVMYWYQQKSSQAPKLLFHYYDKDFNNEADTPDNFQSRRPNTSFCFLDIRSPGLGDTAMYLCATSRDIGTDTQYFGPGTRLTVL.

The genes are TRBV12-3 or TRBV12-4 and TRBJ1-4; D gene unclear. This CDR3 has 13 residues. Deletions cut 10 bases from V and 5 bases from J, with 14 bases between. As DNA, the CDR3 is TGTGCCATCAGAATGGGATCCAATGAAAAACTGTTTTTT. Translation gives CAIRMGSNEKLFF.